This TCR beta chain was identified in a study of regulatory T cells in long-lasting Graves disease. Study-level points and caveats: Persistent cases of Graves' showed reduced TCR diversity relative to newly diagnosed patients.

There are a few counts of this clonotype. What it recognizes is unknown. The V end was cut by 3 bases, the J end by 2 bases, with 10 bases between. This CDR3 has 14 amino acids. The germline CDR1 and CDR2 sequences are KGHSH and LQKENI. In building TCR beta libraries, iRepertoire HTBI primers were used together with Arm-PCR of CDR3 regions. Under the authors' procedure: Segment identification across samples yielded around 64 TRBV and some 13 TRBJ segments. TCRdb reprocessed the multiplex PCR reads with MiXCR, giving one entry per CDR3 protein. TCRdb, not the original authors, processed these V and J calls. The repertoire consists of under 800,000 distinct CDR3 sequences, with 15% to 20% occurring once and the leading ten covering 18%. Regarding time point: newly diagnosed GD, antithyroid drugs for less than 3 months. Scientists built the TCR library using RNA that was extracted from PBMCs. Peripheral blood, about 9 milliliters of it, was drawn into EDTA tubes.

This sample also belongs to another study, concerning T cells in Graves' hyperthyroidism and ophthalmopathy. That study reports: Blood also showed most of the thyroid clonotypes that were expanded above 0.001.

This chain connects TRBV18 to TRBJ2-5; D call uncertain. This sequence was found in a woman aged 25 to 45 with Graves disease. The source material was peripheral blood mononuclear cells (PBMCs), sampled at new diagnosis, from a patient treated with antithyroid drugs. This chain's CDR3 is CASSPYMDQETQYF. In DNA form, the CDR3 reads TGTGCCAGCTCACCCTATATGGATCAAGAGACCCAGTACTTC.